What follows are 29 T cell receptor beta chains derived from one specimen sequenced in a study of blood T cells in healthy people across ages. Using a J-beta primer mix together with a sample-barcoded 5' primer, a second PCR was run for 7 to 11 cycles. TCRdb re-called the 5' RACE reads with MiXCR, one entry per CDR3 protein. Here the sample spans roughly 1,500,000 distinct CDR3 sequences, about 31% being singletons. Material for sequencing was blood. These receptors originate from a woman aged 30 to 39 in good health.

In the case of this clonotype: A much larger clone is a single base away; this may be a read error. The CDR3 does not end in the conserved phenylalanine or tryptophan, so this is likely a read error. V and J are TRBV20-1 and TRBJ1-2, with D perhaps matching TRBD1 (5 bases). Germline CDR1 is DFQATT and CDR2 is SNEGSKA (reference sequence). Trimming cost V 4 bases and J 3 bases, with 9 bases left between them. CDR3 length equals 12 residues. The CDR3 DNA is TGCAGTGCTAAGACAGTAGACTATGGCTACACCATC. Its protein product is CSAKTVDYGYTI.

Concerning this clonotype itself: One end of the junction fails to match germline, which may point to a read error. The chain recombines TRBV6-1 with TRBJ2-1; 9 nucleotides align to TRBD1. CDR3 size: 19 residues. From germline, CDR1 is MNHNS and CDR2 SASEGT. CDR3 loop: CANSEAQQGAVTSYNEQFF. The DNA for the CDR3 is TGTGCCAACAGTGAAGCGCAACAGGGGGCCGTTACCTCCTACAATGAGCAGTTCTTC.

This clonotype was seen a handful of times. The chain recombines TRBV28 with TRBJ2-3, with TRBD2 matching 11 bases. With V trimmed by 6 bases and J by 3 bases, 2 bases remained unmatched. The germline CDR1 and CDR2 sequences are MDHEN and SYDVKM. The CDR3 is made up of 14 amino acids. CDR3 protein: CASRLAGETDTQYF. CDR3 coding DNA: TGTGCCAGCAGACTAGCGGGAGAAACAGATACGCAGTATTTT.

V is TRBV20-1 and J is TRBJ2-1; 11 bases map to TRBD2. V gave up 1 base and J gave up 10 bases; unmatched junction bases: 9. Germline CDR1 and CDR2: DFQATT and SNEGSKA (reference sequence). The CDR3 length is 15 residues. In nucleotides, the CDR3 is TGCAGTGCTAGAGGGACTAGCGGGCAACGGAGAGAGCAGTTCTTC. It encodes CSARGTSGQRREQFF.

The genes are TRBV28 and TRBJ2-5; no clear D. CDR1 and CDR2 from the germline V gene are MDHEN and SYDVKM. The CDR3 is 15 amino acids. Deletions cut 2 bases from V and 1 base from J, with 11 bases between. CDR3 region: CASSLDGGSQETQYF. CDR3 bases: TGTGCCAGCAGTTTAGACGGTGGCAGCCAAGAGACCCAGTACTTC.

The chain combines TRBV5-1 with TRBJ2-2, with no clear D. Germline CDR1 SGHRS, CDR2 YFSETQ. V lost 0 bases and J 1 base, leaving 7 bases between the germline ends. This CDR3 contains 15 residues. The CDR3, as DNA: TGCGCCAGCAGCTTGGATCCGTGGAACACCGGGGAGCTGTTTTTT. Residues: CASSLDPWNTGELFF.

The sample holds one count of this clonotype. The chain has TRBV12-3 or TRBV12-4 and TRBJ2-5; 11 bases are shared with TRBD2. Gene TRBJ2-7 matches the end of the DNA better, so the J call may be wrong. This CDR3 spans 15 amino acids. The CDR3, as DNA: TGTGCCAGCAGTTTAACTAGCGGGAGTGATTGCGAGCAGTACTTC. Amino acid sequence: CASSLTSGSDCEQYF.

In its sample, this clonotype was seen a few times. The chain is built from TRBV10-3 and TRBJ2-3; TRBD2 is a possible D gene (7 bases). Per the germline V gene, CDR1 is ENHRY and CDR2 is SYGVKD. V lost 2 bases, J lost 0 bases, and 9 bases lay in between. CDR3 length: 15 amino acids. CDR3 DNA sequence: TGTGCCATCAGTGAGAGCGGGACAAGCACAGATACGCAGTATTTT. Translating gives CAISESGTSTDTQYF.

The genes are TRBV18 and TRBJ1-5; tentative D call: TRBD1 (5 bases). Trimming pared 1 base from V and 6 bases from J, leaving 19 bases between. The CDR3 has 17 residues. Germline assignment: CDR1 KGHSH and CDR2 LQKENI. CDR3 sequence (DNA): TGTGCCAGCTCACCACTCGGGACGCTGGATTTTCGTCAGCCCCAGCATTTT. Its protein is CASSPLGTLDFRQPQHF.

With regard to this clonotype: Compared with germline, one end of the junction differs, possibly owing to a read error. The chain has TRBV14 and TRBJ2-2; either TRBD1 or TRBD2 may fit D (5 bases each). CDR3 length: 14 residues. In germline, CDR1 is SGHDN, CDR2 FVKESK. This CDR3 is CASKDGANTGERFF. CDR3 nucleotides: TGTGCCAGCAAGGACGGGGCGAACACCGGGGAGCGGTTTTTT.

This clonotype was counted between two and nine times. The chain employs TRBV7-9 and TRBJ2-2, with no clear D. Trimming removed 7 bases at V and 3 bases at J, with 15 bases between. The CDR3 totals 15 residues. Germline assignment: CDR1 SEHNR and CDR2 FQNEAQ (reference sequence). CDR3 sequence: CASNPLGPDTGELFF. DNA of the CDR3: TGTGCCAGCAACCCTCTCGGACCGGACACCGGGGAGCTGTTTTTT. Full variable domain (remainder filled in from reference TRBV7-9 and TRBJ2-2): DTGVSQNPRHKITKRGQNVTFRCDPISEHNRLYWYRQTLGQGPEFLTYFQNEAQLEKSRLLSDRFSAERPKGSFSTLEIQRTEQGDSAMYLCASNPLGPDTGELFFGEGSRLTVL.

V and J are TRBV29-1 and TRBJ1-1, with D uncertain. The CDR3 spans 11 residues. V lost 3 bases and J 3 bases, leaving 5 bases between the germline ends. Germline-derived CDR1 and CDR2 are SQVTM and ANQGSEA. CDR3 DNA sequence: TGCAGCGTTGACATAGACACTGAAGCTTTCTTT. Encoded protein: CSVDIDTEAFF.

The rearrangement joins TRBV10-3 to TRBJ1-5, with TRBD1 as a possible D gene (5 bases). CDR3 length equals 16 residues. V was pared by 0 bases and J by 3 bases, with 12 bases between. Per the germline V gene, CDR1 is ENHRY and CDR2 is SYGVKD. The CDR3 bases are TGTGCCATCAGTGAGTCCTCCTCAGGGCCCAATCAGCCCCAGCATTTT. Protein product: CAISESSSGPNQPQHF.

The rearrangement uses TRBV5-1 and TRBJ2-3; 11 nucleotides align to TRBD2. After removal of 0 bases from V and 4 bases from J, the junction contained 10 bases not matched to a gene. CDR3 length equals 18 residues. The germline gives CDR1 SGHRS, CDR2 YFSETQ. The CDR3 reads CASSLEPSGGTTADTQYF. CDR3 bases: TGCGCCAGCAGCTTGGAACCTAGCGGGGGGACCACCGCAGATACGCAGTATTTT.

This clonotype has only a few counts. The chain combines TRBV7-8 with TRBJ2-5, with D possibly TRBD1 on 5 matching bases. The CDR3 runs to 16 residues. The V gene lost 5 bases and the J gene lost 1 base, with 17 bases spanning the gap. The germline gives CDR1 SGHVS, CDR2 FQNEAQ. This CDR3 reads CASSPSSLRGQETQYF. DNA for the CDR3: TGTGCCAGCAGCCCATCGAGCCTAAGGGGCCAAGAGACCCAGTACTTC.

The rearrangement joins TRBV29-1 to TRBJ2-2; 7 positions agree with TRBD1. The V and J ends lost 6 bases and 2 bases, in that order; junction bases with no gene match: 6. Germline values: CDR1 SQVTM, CDR2 ANQGSEA. The CDR3 is made up of 14 amino acids. CDR3 nucleotides: TGCAGCGTACAGGACAGGAGTAACACCGGGGAGCTGTTTTTT. Translated, it gives CSVQDRSNTGELFF.

In this sample, this clonotype turned up a few times. The rearrangement uses TRBV28 and TRBJ2-3; 7 nucleotides agree with TRBD2. The length of the CDR3 is 15 residues. The germline CDR1 and CDR2 sequences are MDHEN and SYDVKM. The V segment lost 3 bases and the J segment 3 bases; nucleotides outside the gene matches: 6. Here the CDR3 DNA reads TGTGCCAGCAGTTTTGGCGGGAGAAGGACAGATACGCAGTATTTT. Protein: CASSFGGRRTDTQYF.

The chain links TRBV30 to TRBJ2-5; D is possibly TRBD1 or TRBD2 (5 bases each). CDR3 length: 15 amino acids. Between the trimmed V and J ends, which lost 0 bases and 5 bases, there was a span of 16 bases. Germline assignment: CDR1 GTSNPN and CDR2 SVGIG (reference sequence). The CDR3 region is CAWSVGVGVGETQYF. In DNA form, the CDR3 reads TGTGCCTGGAGTGTGGGGGTAGGGGTCGGGGAGACCCAGTACTTC.

J is TRBJ2-1 and V is TRBV3-1; D is perhaps TRBD2 (5 bases). Germline V lookup: CDR1 LGHDT, CDR2 YNNKEL (reference sequence). The CDR3 runs to 12 residues. Trimming stripped 4 bases from V and 9 bases from J, with 10 bases between. The CDR3 coding sequence is TGTGCCAGCAGCCGCGGACTCCTTGAGCAGTTCTTC. Translation gives CASSRGLLEQFF.

Ten or more counts support this clonotype. The V call is TRBV4-1, the J call TRBJ2-5; 7 bases match TRBD2. Germline CDR1 and CDR2: MGHRA and YSYEKL. This CDR3 has 15 amino acids. V gave up 0 bases and J gave up 2 bases; unmatched junction bases: 3. CDR3 amino acids: CASSQDRGEQETQYF. The CDR3 DNA follows: TGCGCCAGCAGCCAAGATCGGGGGGAACAAGAGACCCAGTACTTC.

The table lists this clonotype with a few counts. V and J are TRBV29-1 and TRBJ2-2; 7 nucleotides align to TRBD1. The J segment lost 0 bases and the V segment lost 6 bases, leaving 4 bases of the junction unmatched. The CDR3 runs 14 residues. Germline-derived CDR1 and CDR2 are SQVTM and ANQGSEA. The CDR3 is CSVTRGTNTGELFF. The CDR3 nucleotides are TGCAGCGTGACCAGGGGGACGAACACCGGGGAGCTGTTTTTT.

The genes are TRBV10-3 and TRBJ2-1; 12 bases map to TRBD2. Germline assignment: CDR1 ENHRY and CDR2 SYGVKD. After removal of 6 bases from V and 8 bases from J, the junction contained 8 bases not matched to a gene. The CDR3 is 15 residues long. The CDR3 reads CAIRGTSGRWYEQFF. The CDR3 DNA reads TGTGCCATCAGGGGAACTAGCGGGAGGTGGTATGAGCAGTTCTTC.

This clonotype was seen a few times. V gene TRBV20-1 combines with J gene TRBJ1-2; D gene unclear. Between the trimmed V and J ends, which lost 1 base and 4 bases, there was a span of 13 bases. The germline V gene has CDR1 DFQATT and CDR2 SNEGSKA (reference sequence). This CDR3 has 14 residues. The CDR3 coding sequence is TGCAGTGCTAGAGCCTACGGGGAGGCCTATGGCTACACCTTC. Amino acids: CSARAYGEAYGYTF.

The table lists this clonotype with many counts. The rearrangement links TRBV4-2 to TRBJ2-5, with 14 nucleotides matching TRBD2. This CDR3 has 16 residues. The V gene's germline CDR1 is LGHNA and CDR2 YNFKEQ. J gave up 3 bases and V 1 base, and 1 base lay outside the gene matches. In DNA form, the CDR3 reads TGTGCCAGCAGCCAAGCGACTAGCGGGGGGGAAGAGACCCAGTACTTC. Translation gives CASSQATSGGEETQYF.

In this sample, this clonotype turned up many times. This sequence joins TRBV20-1 and TRBJ2-5, with a tentative D call TRBD1 (5 bases). CDR1 is DFQATT, CDR2 SNEGSKA, per germline (reference sequence). The CDR3 runs 12 residues. With 4 bases removed from V and 3 bases from J, the gap between germline ends came to 9 bases. For the CDR3, the DNA is TGCAGTGCTACAGGGCAGAAAGAGACCCAGTACTTC. This gives the protein CSATGQKETQYF.

This clonotype was seen a few times. The chain uses TRBV9 and TRBJ2-1, with 11 bases aligning to TRBD2. CDR1 and CDR2 from the germline V gene are SGDLS and YYNGEE. J lost 7 bases, V lost 3 bases, and 6 bases had no gene match. The CDR3 extends over 15 amino acids. The CDR3 DNA reads as TGTGCCAGCAGCGCCTCTAGCGGGAGGAGGAATGAGCAGTTCTTC. Its protein is CASSASSGRRNEQFF. The full variable domain, rest sourced from reference TRBV9 and TRBJ2-1, is DSGVTQTPKHLITATGQRVTLRCSPRSGDLSVYWYQQSLDQGLQFLIQYYNGEERAKGNILERFSAQQFPDLHSELNLSSLELGDSALYFCASSASSGRRNEQFFGPGTRLTVL.

This clonotype was seen only a few times. The rearrangement links TRBV9 to TRBJ2-5, with TRBD1 matching 7 bases. The CDR3 covers 15 residues. With V trimmed by 0 bases and J by 5 bases, 7 bases remained unmatched. Germline V gene data show CDR1 as SGDLS and CDR2 as YYNGEE. Here the CDR3 reads CASSVDEGAWETQYF. The CDR3 nucleotides read TGTGCCAGCAGCGTAGATGAGGGGGCCTGGGAGACCCAGTACTTC.

The chain couples TRBV28 to TRBJ2-1, with D perhaps TRBD1 (5 bases). The CDR3 is 17 residues long. V shed 9 bases and J shed 6 bases, with 27 bases lying between them. Germline V CDR1 and CDR2: MDHEN, SYDVKM. The CDR3 reads CASKTDQLGDRGNEQFF. The CDR3 coding sequence is TGTGCCAGTAAGACGGACCAGCTCGGCGATAGGGGCAATGAGCAGTTCTTC.

The sample holds many counts of this clonotype. The J gene is TRBJ2-5, the V gene TRBV5-8; D call uncertain. The ends were cut back, 4 bases at V and 5 bases at J, with 21 bases in the middle. The CDR3 totals 16 residues. The germline gives CDR1 SGHTS, CDR2 YDEGEE. The CDR3 protein is CASSLPGSRRRETQYF. The CDR3 DNA reads as TGTGCCAGCAGCCTACCGGGCTCGAGGCGAAGGGAGACCCAGTACTTC.